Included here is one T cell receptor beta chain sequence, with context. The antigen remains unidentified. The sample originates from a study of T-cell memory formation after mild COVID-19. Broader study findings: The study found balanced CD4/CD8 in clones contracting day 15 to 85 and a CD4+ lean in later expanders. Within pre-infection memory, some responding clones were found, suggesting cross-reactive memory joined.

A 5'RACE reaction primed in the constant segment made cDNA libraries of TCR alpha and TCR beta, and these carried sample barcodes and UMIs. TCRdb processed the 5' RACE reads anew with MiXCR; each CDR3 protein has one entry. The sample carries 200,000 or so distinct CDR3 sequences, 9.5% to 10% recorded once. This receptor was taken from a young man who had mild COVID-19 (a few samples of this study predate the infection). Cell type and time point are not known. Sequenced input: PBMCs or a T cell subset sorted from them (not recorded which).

The CDR3 DNA follows: TGTGCCATCAGTAGTCAAGAGACCCAGTACTTC. Its translation is CAISSQETQYF. The rearrangement uses TRBV10-3 and TRBJ2-5, with no clear D. Germline V gene lookup returns CDR1 ENHRY and CDR2 SYGVKD. Between the trimmed V and J ends, which lost 5 bases and 2 bases, there was a span of 3 bases. This CDR3 has 11 residues.